Detailed here is one T cell receptor (beta chain). Its antigen is undetermined. This entry comes from a study of vaccination and CD4 T cells after COVID-19. Study-wide context: For control cultures, the treatment was a CEFX pool, an HIV-1 Nef pool, or no peptide.

An Oncomine TCR Beta short-read assay was used to sequence the DNA from cultured CD4+ T cells. TCRdb re-called the PCR reads with MiXCR, one entry per CDR3 protein. The data hold about 17,000 distinct CDR3 sequences, with about two fifths observed a single time. The CDR3 is made up of 15 amino acids. Trimming removed 1 base from V and 3 bases from J; junction bases left unmatched: 2. CDR1 and CDR2 (germline): LNHNV, YYDKDF (reference sequence). Treatment noted: roughly ten-day PBMC culture with coronavirus spike peptide pools or control peptides (ViraFEST assay). The source is a human donor who had recovered from COVID-19. Sequencing was done on a sample of CD4+ T cells from blood, cultured in vitro. The chain carries TRBV15 and TRBJ2-1; 8 nucleotides agree with TRBD1. The CDR3 here is CATSRGTGGYNEQFF. CDR3 bases: TGTGCCACCAGCAGAGGCACAGGGGGCTACAATGAGCAGTTCTTC.